The 30 T cell receptor beta chains below all came from one sample that was sequenced in a study of T cell repertoires in cytomegalovirus infection. TCRdb reanalysed the reads using MiXCR and keeps one entry per CDR3 protein. Here the sample spans more than 400,000 distinct CDR3 sequences, about 30% being singletons. The sequenced sample consisted of PBMCs. The receptors stem from a human donor in good health (CMV status not recorded). Some clones in this sample may be carry-over from other donors' samples.

This clonotype was seen only a few times. The chain uses TRBV19 and TRBJ1-1, with D tentatively TRBD1 (5 bases). Trimming removed 4 bases at V and 1 base at J, with 7 bases between. CDR1 and CDR2 (germline): LNHDA, SQIVND (reference sequence). This CDR3 contains 13 residues. CDR3: CASSNRKNTEAFF. CDR3 coding DNA: TGTGCCAGTAGTAACAGGAAGAACACTGAAGCTTTCTTT.

In this sample, this clonotype turned up many times. The rearrangement links TRBV7-2 to TRBJ2-1, with 10 bases fitting TRBD2. Looked up from germline, CDR1 is SGHTA and CDR2 is FQGNSA. Trimming took 2 bases from V and 8 from J; bases not matched to a gene: 9. The CDR3 sequence is 16 residues long. The CDR3 protein is CASSLRSGRASDEQFF. CDR3 sequence (DNA): TGTGCCAGCAGCTTAAGGAGCGGGAGGGCCAGTGATGAGCAGTTCTTC.

This clonotype was found many times. The chain combines TRBV7-2 with TRBJ2-5, with TRBD1 as a possible D gene (5 bases). The V end lost 1 base, the J end lost 7 bases, and 19 bases lay between the germline ends. There are 16 residues in the CDR3. Germline lookup yields CDR1 SGHTA and CDR2 FQGNSA. CDR3 DNA: TGTGCCAGCAGCTTAGAGGGCGCAGGGTCAGGCTGGACCCAGTACTTC. It specifies CASSLEGAGSGWTQYF.

J is TRBJ1-2 and V is TRBV2, with D possibly TRBD1 on 5 matching bases. CDR1 is SNHLY, CDR2 FYNNEI, per germline. Deletions cut 3 bases from V and 2 bases from J, with 10 bases between. The CDR3 totals 14 residues. CDR3 protein: CASSDQQENYGYTF. In DNA, the CDR3 is TGTGCCAGCAGTGATCAACAGGAGAACTATGGCTACACCTTC.

This clonotype was recorded many times. V gene TRBV12-3 or TRBV12-4 combines with J gene TRBJ2-1; D gene ambiguous. CDR3 length: 14 residues. Trimming stripped 1 base from V and 9 bases from J, with 13 bases between. The CDR3, as DNA: TGTGCCAGCAGTTTAGATCTTGCGCGGAGTGAGCAGTTCTTC. Translating it yields CASSLDLARSEQFF.

This chain links TRBV29-1 with TRBJ2-1, with D hard to call. The CDR3 runs 14 residues. Trimming removed 4 bases at V and 6 bases at J, with 16 bases between. Germline-derived CDR1 and CDR2 are SQVTM and ANQGSEA. CDR3 amino acids: CSVVSRLTINEQFF. DNA for the CDR3: TGCAGCGTTGTATCGAGACTTACCATCAATGAGCAGTTCTTC.

The gene calls are TRBV20-1 and TRBJ2-7; the D gene could be TRBD1 or TRBD2 (6 bases each). CDR3 length: 13 amino acids. The germline CDR1 and CDR2 sequences are DFQATT and SNEGSKA (reference sequence). V gave up 8 bases and J gave up 2 bases, with 16 bases separating them. For the CDR3, the DNA is TGCAGTCCCGGGGGCGGGACGACCTACGAGCAGTACTTC. Its translation is CSPGGGTTYEQYF.

The V gene is TRBV10-3, the J gene TRBJ1-3; no clear D. The CDR3 runs to 15 residues. Germline CDR1 and CDR2: ENHRY and SYGVKD. V lost 2 bases, J lost 3 bases, and 11 bases lay in between. The CDR3 nucleotides read TGTGCCATCAGTGAGCGTGAAGCGGTTGGAAACACCATATATTTT. It yields the protein CAISEREAVGNTIYF.

The J gene is TRBJ2-7, the V gene TRBV5-4; D is unclear. The germline CDR1 and CDR2 sequences are SGHNT and YYREEE (reference sequence). The CDR3 loop spans 11 amino acids. The ends were cut back, 4 bases at V and 5 bases at J, with 7 bases in the middle. This CDR3 reads CASSPGHEQYF. In DNA form, the CDR3 reads TGTGCCAGCAGCCCTGGTCACGAGCAGTACTTC.

Here the CDR3 reads CASSIGGQGFSGANVLTF. The CDR3 region has the DNA TGTGCCAGTAGTATAGGGGGACAGGGCTTCTCTGGGGCCAACGTCCTGACTTTC. The chain couples TRBV19 to TRBJ2-6; TRBD1 matches 9 bases. This CDR3 spans 18 amino acids. Germline CDR1 is LNHDA and CDR2 is SQIVND (reference sequence). Trimming removed 1 base from V and 0 bases from J; junction bases left unmatched: 4.

The CDR3 region is CASRDLGGSSYNEQFF. The CDR3 region has the DNA TGTGCCAGCAGGGACTTGGGGGGAAGCTCCTACAATGAGCAGTTCTTC. The chain has TRBV6-2 or TRBV6-3 and TRBJ2-1; D may be TRBD2 (6 bases). Between the trimmed V and J ends, which lost 6 bases and 0 bases, there was a span of 15 bases. Looked up from germline, CDR1 is MNHEY and CDR2 is SVGEGT. This CDR3 has 16 amino acids.

The chain combines TRBV7-2 with TRBJ2-1; tentative D call: TRBD1 (5 bases). This CDR3 is built from 13 residues. Deletions cut 2 bases from V and 8 bases from J, with 10 bases between. Germline V gene data show CDR1 as SGHTA and CDR2 as FQGNSA. In DNA form, the CDR3 reads TGTGCCAGCAGCTTAAGGGGATGGTATGAGCAGTTCTTC. This encodes CASSLRGWYEQFF.

The V and J genes are TRBV30 and TRBJ1-4; no clear D. CDR1 and CDR2 from the germline V gene are GTSNPN and SVGIG (reference sequence). The V gene lost 0 bases and the J gene lost 7 bases, with 6 bases spanning the gap. This CDR3 spans 12 amino acids. The CDR3: CAWSVLGEKLFF. CDR3 nucleotides: TGTGCCTGGAGTGTACTTGGTGAAAAACTGTTTTTT.

This clonotype was observed a handful of times. V gene TRBV28 combines with J gene TRBJ2-3; D gene unclear. The CDR3 extends over 14 amino acids. Germline lookup yields CDR1 MDHEN and CDR2 SYDVKM. V dropped 1 base and J dropped 0 bases, with 5 bases sitting between them. In nucleotides, the CDR3 is TGTGCCAGCAGTTTATTTTCCAGCACAGATACGCAGTATTTT. Translating gives CASSLFSSTDTQYF.

V is TRBV6-6 and J is TRBJ1-5; TRBD1 aligns across 8 bases. With 6 bases clipped from V and 3 bases from J, the junction kept 10 bases outside the gene matches. The CDR3 runs 16 residues. CDR1 is MNHNY, CDR2 SVGAGI, per germline (reference sequence). This chain's CDR3 is CASSVIRTGINQPQHF. In DNA, the CDR3 is TGTGCCAGCAGCGTAATCAGGACAGGGATCAATCAGCCCCAGCATTTT.

The chain carries TRBV7-3 and TRBJ2-5; the match to TRBD1 covers 7 bases. V was pared by 5 bases and J by 5 bases, with 8 bases of the junction left unmatched. Germline V gives CDR1 SGHTA, CDR2 FQGTGA. This CDR3 contains 14 residues. CDR3 protein: CASSPMTGMETQYF. The CDR3 nucleotides are TGTGCCAGCAGCCCAATGACAGGGATGGAGACCCAGTACTTC.

CDR3 loop: CAWGPGTDNYGYTF. CDR3 nucleotide sequence: TGTGCCTGGGGTCCCGGGACAGACAACTATGGCTACACCTTC. V and J are TRBV30 and TRBJ1-2; 7 bases map to TRBD1. The germline V gene has CDR1 GTSNPN and CDR2 SVGIG (reference sequence). V lost 5 bases to trimming and J lost 2 bases; unmatched junction nucleotides: 8. The CDR3 consists of 14 residues.

DNA of the CDR3: TGTGCCAGCAGTGAACGCACGACTAGCGGGAGGGTGAGGAGCTCCTACAATGAGCAGTTCTTC. As protein: CASSERTTSGRVRSSYNEQFF. This sequence joins TRBV2 and TRBJ2-1; 14 nucleotides line up with TRBD2. Germline CDR1 reads SNHLY; CDR2 reads FYNNEI. This CDR3 comprises 21 residues. V lost 2 bases to trimming and J lost 0 bases; unmatched junction nucleotides: 12.

V is TRBV19 and J is TRBJ1-1; tentative D call: TRBD1 (5 bases). The CDR3 is 13 residues long. Per germline, CDR1 LNHDA and CDR2 SQIVND (reference sequence). Trimming shortened V by 7 bases and J by 4 bases, and 13 bases separated the two germline ends. Written as DNA, the CDR3 is TGTGCCAGTATGGGGACGTTGTTCACTGAAGCTTTCTTT. Residues: CASMGTLFTEAFF.

This chain links TRBV6-5 with TRBJ2-7; the match to TRBD1 covers 8 bases. The CDR3 sequence is 13 residues long. The junction had 8 bases not matched to a gene; V was cut back by 6 bases and J by 7 bases. Germline V gene sequence: CDR1 MNHEY, CDR2 SVGAGI. Here the CDR3 DNA reads TGTGCCAGCAGACTGACAGGGGCGGGAGAGCAGTACTTC. Translating it yields CASRLTGAGEQYF.

This chain connects TRBV7-9 to TRBJ2-3; 11 bases align to TRBD2. The CDR3 contains 17 residues. The V gene end was trimmed by 5 bases and the J gene end by 5 bases; junction bases not matched to a gene: 12. Per the germline V gene, CDR1 is SEHNR and CDR2 is FQNEAQ (reference sequence). Written as DNA, the CDR3 is TGTGCCAGCAGCGGCGCCGGGACTAGCGGACCACAAGATACGCAGTATTTT. Its protein is CASSGAGTSGPQDTQYF.

The rearrangement uses TRBV4-1 and TRBJ2-1; D remains ambiguous. The germline CDR1 and CDR2 sequences are MGHRA and YSYEKL. V lost 0 bases and J 6 bases, leaving 6 bases between the germline ends. The CDR3 totals 13 residues. Here the CDR3 reads CASSQDRINEQFF. The DNA of the CDR3 is TGCGCCAGCAGCCAAGATAGGATCAATGAGCAGTTCTTC.

The rearrangement joins TRBV7-9 to TRBJ2-2, with D perhaps assigned TRBD1 or TRBD2 (5 bases each). The CDR3 has 16 amino acids. The ends were cut back, 0 bases at V and 4 bases at J, with 12 bases in the middle. Germline-derived CDR1 and CDR2 are SEHNR and FQNEAQ (reference sequence). In nucleotides, the CDR3 is TGTGCCAGCAGCTTAGCGAGAGGGGTCGTCACCGGGGAGCTGTTTTTT. It codes for CASSLARGVVTGELFF.

The chain links TRBV24-1 to TRBJ2-1; the D is unclear. The V gene lost 2 bases and the J gene lost 7 bases, with 14 bases spanning the gap. The CDR3 sequence is 15 residues long. Germline V gene lookup returns CDR1 KGHDR and CDR2 SFDVKD. The CDR3 here is CATSDSLVVGNEQFF. The CDR3 nucleotides are TGTGCCACCAGTGATTCCCTCGTGGTAGGGAATGAGCAGTTCTTC.

This CDR3 is CASSQLAAGAGTQYF. The DNA of the CDR3 is TGTGCCAGCAGCCAACTAGCGGCCGGGGCGGGTACGCAGTATTTT. The chain employs TRBV7-3 and TRBJ2-3, with 8 bases identical to TRBD2. The CDR3 spans 15 residues. The V gene's germline CDR1 is SGHTA and CDR2 FQGTGA. Unmatched junction bases numbered 12, after V lost 5 bases and J lost 8 bases. The variable domain in full, completed from reference TRBV7-3 and TRBJ2-3, reads GAGVSQTPSNKVTEKGKYVELRCDPISGHTALYWYRQSLGQGPEFLIYFQGTGAADDSGLPNDRFFAVRPEGSVSTLKIQRTERGDSAVYLCASSQLAAGAGTQYFGPGTRLTVL.

The chain joins TRBV6-5 to TRBJ1-2; 7 bases line up with TRBD1. J was trimmed by 7 bases and V by 0 bases; bases with no gene match: 2. Germline V gene lookup returns CDR1 MNHEY and CDR2 SVGAGI. This CDR3 contains 13 residues. The CDR3 region has the DNA TGTGCCAGCAGTTACTCGACAGGGAGTGGCTACACCTTC. This translates into CASSYSTGSGYTF.

This clonotype was observed a few times. The chain uses TRBV4-3 and TRBJ2-1, with TRBD2 matching over 9 bases. The ends lost 3 bases at V and 0 bases at J; junction bases unmatched: 6. The germline CDR1 and CDR2 sequences are LGHNA and YSLEER. The CDR3 runs 17 residues. CDR3 bases: TGCGCCAGCAGCCACCACCTAGCGGGGAGCTCCTACAATGAGCAGTTCTTC. Protein sequence: CASSHHLAGSSYNEQFF.

V and J are TRBV20-1 and TRBJ2-5; TRBD2 is a possible D gene (7 bases). The CDR3 consists of 14 residues. Between the trimmed V and J ends, which lost 5 bases and 1 base, there was a span of 14 bases. Germline V gene sequence: CDR1 DFQATT, CDR2 SNEGSKA (reference sequence). DNA of the CDR3: TGCAGTGCTTCAAGGGGGGGCTTCCAAGAGACCCAGTACTTC. Translation: CSASRGGFQETQYF.

The chain couples TRBV4-1 to TRBJ2-7; D may be TRBD1 (6 bases). V gave up 9 bases and J gave up 9 bases, with 24 bases separating them. Germline V gene lookup returns CDR1 MGHRA and CDR2 YSYEKL. The CDR3 is 14 residues long. CDR3 in amino acids: CASDLAGTNYRQYF. The CDR3 coding sequence is TGCGCCAGTGACTTGGCCGGGACAAATTATAGGCAGTACTTC.

This clonotype turned up a few times. The rearrangement uses TRBV11-2 and TRBJ2-1, with 11 nucleotides matching TRBD2. CDR3 length: 19 residues. After removal of 2 bases from V and 8 bases from J, the junction contained 17 bases not matched to a gene. The germline V gene has CDR1 SGHAT and CDR2 FQNNGV. The CDR3 bases are TGTGCCAGCAGCTTATTTGTCGGGACTAGCGGAGAACAGGGGGATGAGCAGTTCTTC. This codes for CASSLFVGTSGEQGDEQFF.